The 31 T cell receptor beta chains reported below all come from one sample, sequenced in a study of T cell responses to AZD1222 COVID-19 vaccine. Assay: immunoSEQ multiplex PCR; the TCRdb copy retains only in-frame clones and omits some. Of 95,000 to 150,000 clones detected, roughly nine tenths appear once; the ten largest clones hold 3.5% to 4.5%. This material consisted of peripheral blood, taken on day 0 of AZD1222 vaccination. The origin of the receptors is an adult in good health.

The chain uses TRBV29-1 and TRBJ2-1, with D perhaps being TRBD1 or TRBD2 (5 bases each). V was shortened by 8 bases and J by 9 bases, with 23 bases between the two germline ends. Germline CDR1 and CDR2: SQVTM and ANQGSEA. This CDR3 is built from 14 residues. The CDR3 nucleotides are TGCAGCCTCAAGACGACCTCGGTTGGGGGTGAGCAGTTCTTC. This gives the protein CSLKTTSVGGEQFF.

CDR3 residues: CASSFSGGIRSPLHF. As DNA, the CDR3 is TGTGCCAGCAGCTTCTCAGGGGGCATTCGGTCACCCCTCCACTTT. The gene calls are TRBV7-9 and TRBJ1-6, with TRBD1 matching over 8 bases. Trimming cost V 3 bases and J 10 bases; bases outside gene matches: 8. Germline CDR1 and CDR2: SEHNR and FQNEAQ (reference sequence). This CDR3 spans 15 amino acids. Full variable domain (missing parts from reference TRBV7-9 and TRBJ1-6): DTGVSQNPRHKITKRGQNVTFRCDPISEHNRLYWYRQTLGQGPEFLTYFQNEAQLEKSRLLSDRFSAERPKGSFSTLEIQRTEQGDSAMYLCASSFSGGIRSPLHFGNGTRLTVT.

This sequence joins TRBV18 and TRBJ1-4; D call uncertain. The CDR3 contains 11 residues. Germline lookup yields CDR1 KGHSH and CDR2 LQKENI. V was clipped by 3 bases and J by 8 bases, with 4 bases between them. In DNA, the CDR3 is TGTGCCAGCTCACCGGGCGAAAAACTGTTTTTT. Translating it yields CASSPGEKLFF.

CDR3 amino acids: CSVGDGLLGNQPQHF. The CDR3 region has the DNA TGCAGCGTGGGGGACGGGTTGTTGGGCAATCAGCCCCAGCATTTT. The rearrangement links TRBV29-1 to TRBJ1-5, with D maybe TRBD1 (5 bases). Trimming removed 6 bases at V and 2 bases at J, with 17 bases between. Per the germline V gene, CDR1 is SQVTM and CDR2 is ANQGSEA. The CDR3 contains 15 residues.

The DNA for the CDR3 is TGTGCCAGCAGCTTTGGGGGAGTTGGCAGTCCCGAGCAGTACTTC. As protein: CASSFGGVGSPEQYF. The V gene is TRBV11-3, the J gene TRBJ2-7; D might be TRBD1 or TRBD2, each matching 5 bases. The germline gives CDR1 SGHNT, CDR2 YENEEA. CDR3 size: 15 residues. Deletions cut 3 bases from V and 6 bases from J, with 18 bases between.

The chain carries TRBV28 and TRBJ1-2; D is perhaps TRBD1 (5 bases). The V gene lost 1 base and the J gene lost 8 bases, with 14 bases spanning the gap. Germline CDR1 and CDR2: MDHEN and SYDVKM. The CDR3 is 14 amino acids. The CDR3 region is CASSLSAGSGGYTF. DNA for the CDR3: TGTGCCAGCAGTTTATCCGCAGGGTCGGGAGGCTACACCTTC.

CDR3 residues: CASRGQGPGNTIYF. CDR3 sequence (DNA): TGTGCCAGCAGGGGACAGGGGCCTGGAAACACCATATATTTT. The chain links TRBV5-8 to TRBJ1-3, with 10 bases that match TRBD1. Trimming cost V 5 bases and J 2 bases; bases outside gene matches: 1. There are 14 residues in the CDR3. Germline CDR1 SGHTS, CDR2 YDEGEE.

The chain joins TRBV3-1 (or the pseudogene TRBV3-2) to TRBJ1-2; 10 bases are a match to TRBD1. V lost 6 bases, J lost 8 bases, and 9 bases stayed unmatched. The germline gives CDR1 LGHDT, CDR2 YNNKEL (reference sequence). The CDR3 length is 14 residues. The CDR3 DNA reads TGTGCCAGCAGTCGAACCGGGACAGGGGAAGGCTACACCTTC. Its translation: CASSRTGTGEGYTF.

This chain uses TRBV3-1 (or the pseudogene TRBV3-2) with TRBJ2-5; D possibly matches TRBD1 or TRBD2 (5 bases each). The CDR3 sequence is 13 residues long. V lost 4 bases, J lost 6 bases, and 12 bases lay in between. Germline CDR1 LGHDT, CDR2 YNNKEL (reference sequence). DNA of the CDR3: TGTGCCAGCAGCCGATCGGGGCTGCAGACCCAGTACTTC. Translating gives CASSRSGLQTQYF.

The rearrangement links TRBV24-1 to TRBJ2-2, with 7 bases fitting TRBD2. In germline, CDR1 is KGHDR, CDR2 SFDVKD. The trim removed 4 bases at V and 3 bases at J, leaving 10 bases unmatched. The CDR3 runs to 17 residues. The CDR3 DNA sequence: TGTGCCACCAGTGACCTGGGGGGGAGGTGGGACACCGGGGAGCTGTTTTTT. Its protein is CATSDLGGRWDTGELFF.

The chain combines TRBV3-1 (or the pseudogene TRBV3-2) with TRBJ1-1, with D possibly matching TRBD1 (6 bases). The V gene's germline CDR1 is LGHDT and CDR2 YNNKEL (reference sequence). V shed 3 bases and J shed 0 bases, with 8 bases lying between them. This CDR3 region has 14 residues. CDR3 sequence: CASSHRGMNTEAFF. The CDR3 DNA sequence: TGTGCCAGCAGCCACAGGGGCATGAACACTGAAGCTTTCTTT.

The J gene is TRBJ2-1, the V gene TRBV4-2; TRBD2 agrees at 10 bases. CDR1 and CDR2 from the germline V gene are LGHNA and YNFKEQ. The CDR3 is 18 residues long. J was trimmed by 6 bases and V by 1 base; bases with no gene match: 12. Written as DNA, the CDR3 is TGTGCCAGCAGCCAAGTCGAGGCTAGCGGGAGCAGGTCCAATGAGCAGTTCTTC. Its protein product is CASSQVEASGSRSNEQFF.

The CDR3 region is CASSLGDTQYF. The CDR3 region has the DNA TGTGCCAGCAGCTTAGGGGATACGCAGTATTTT. The J gene is TRBJ2-3, the V gene TRBV5-4; D is unclear. The CDR3 has 11 amino acids. The ends were cut back, 2 bases at V and 6 bases at J, with 4 bases in the middle. Germline assignment: CDR1 SGHNT and CDR2 YYREEE (reference sequence).

The rearrangement uses TRBV19 and TRBJ1-5; TRBD1 might be the D (6 bases). The germline V gene encodes CDR1 LNHDA and CDR2 SQIVND (reference sequence). The CDR3 runs to 15 residues. Trimming shortened V by 3 bases and J by 6 bases, and 15 bases separated the two germline ends. The CDR3 sequence: CASSMGNREPQPQHF. DNA for the CDR3: TGTGCCAGTAGTATGGGGAACAGGGAACCTCAGCCCCAGCATTTT.

The rearrangement uses TRBV5-1 and TRBJ2-7, with 9 bases aligning to TRBD1. There are 14 residues in the CDR3. Trimming removed 4 bases from V and 1 base from J; junction bases left unmatched: 3. Per germline, CDR1 SGHRS and CDR2 YFSETQ. CDR3 loop: CASSIGQGSYEQYF. The CDR3 nucleotides read TGCGCCAGCAGCATTGGACAGGGGTCCTACGAGCAGTACTTC.

The V and J genes are TRBV7-2 and TRBJ2-7, with TRBD1 matching 9 bases. CDR1 SGHTA and CDR2 FQGNSA come from the germline V gene. CDR3 size: 15 residues. V trimming: 5 bases; J trimming: 4 bases; junction bases outside the gene matches: 9. The CDR3: CASSPRTGVGYEQYF. CDR3 in DNA: TGTGCCAGCAGCCCCCGGACAGGGGTAGGATACGAGCAGTACTTC.

For the CDR3, the DNA is TGTGCCAGCAGCTTAGTACAGGTCGCAGATACGCAGTATTTT. Translation gives CASSLVQVADTQYF. The chain links TRBV11-2 to TRBJ2-3; D is possibly TRBD1 (5 bases). CDR3 length equals 14 residues. Germline CDR1 reads SGHAT; CDR2 reads FQNNGV. Trimming left V 1 base short and J 4 bases short, with 9 bases between.

The genes are TRBV19 and TRBJ1-2, with 7 bases matching TRBD1. CDR1 LNHDA and CDR2 SQIVND come from the germline V gene (reference sequence). With V trimmed by 6 bases and J by 2 bases, 9 bases remained unmatched. The CDR3 totals 15 residues. CDR3 region: CASRLKETGNYGYTF. DNA for the CDR3: TGTGCCAGTAGGCTGAAGGAGACAGGGAACTATGGCTACACCTTC. Supplemented by reference TRBV19 and TRBJ1-2, the full variable domain reads DGGITQSPKYLFRKEGQNVTLSCEQNLNHDAMYWYRQDPGQGLRLIYYSQIVNDFQKGDIAEGYSVSREKKESFPLTVTSAQKNPTAFYLCASRLKETGNYGYTFGSGTRLTVV.

The genes are TRBV5-1 and TRBJ1-2; no clear D. The CDR3 sequence is 14 residues long. Germline V gives CDR1 SGHRS, CDR2 YFSETQ. V lost 9 bases to trimming and J lost 4 bases, with 19 bases between them. Written as DNA, the CDR3 is TGCGCCAAATCGGATCCCTTCATTATCTATGGCTACACCTTC. Amino acid sequence: CAKSDPFIIYGYTF.

V and J are TRBV6-5 and TRBJ1-1; D unresolved. Germline CDR1 MNHEY, CDR2 SVGAGI. The CDR3 has 12 residues. The V end lost 7 bases, the J end lost 0 bases, and 6 bases lay between the germline ends. For the CDR3, the DNA is TGTGCCAGCACTAGGTTGAACACTGAAGCTTTCTTT. It is translated as CASTRLNTEAFF.

V usage is TRBV18 and J usage is TRBJ2-3; weak D call: TRBD2 (5 bases). Germline CDR1 is KGHSH and CDR2 is LQKENI. Trimming shortened V by 5 bases and J by 6 bases, and 12 bases separated the two germline ends. This CDR3 has 13 amino acids. CDR3 sequence (DNA): TGTGCCAGCTCATATACTAGACCCGATACGCAGTATTTT. Its protein product is CASSYTRPDTQYF.

The chain uses TRBV5-1 and TRBJ2-5; 7 positions match TRBD1. Germline CDR1 is SGHRS and CDR2 is YFSETQ. The CDR3 is 14 amino acids. The ends lost 4 bases at V and 4 bases at J; junction bases unmatched: 7. Written as DNA, the CDR3 is TGCGCCAGCAGCCCACCTACAGGGGTAGAGACCCAGTACTTC. Its translation is CASSPPTGVETQYF. Supplemented by reference TRBV5-1 and TRBJ2-5, the full variable domain reads KAGVTQTPRYLIKTRGQQVTLSCSPISGHRSVSWYQQTPGQGLQFLFEYFSETQRNKGNFPGRFSGRQFSNSRSEMNVSTLELGDSALYLCASSPPTGVETQYFGPGTRLLVL.

This clone has a handful of counts. The V call is TRBV7-2, the J call TRBJ2-5, with D possibly matching TRBD1 (6 bases). The length of the CDR3 is 16 residues. Germline CDR1 reads SGHTA; CDR2 reads FQGNSA. Deletions cut 1 base from V and 2 bases from J, with 14 bases between. CDR3 sequence (DNA): TGTGCCAGCAGCTTAGGCGCCCAGGGGCCACAAGAGACCCAGTACTTC. It is translated as CASSLGAQGPQETQYF. The complete variable domain, with remaining parts taken from reference TRBV7-2 and TRBJ2-5, reads GAGVSQSPSNKVTEKGKDVELRCDPISGHTALYWYRQSLGQGLEFLIYFQGNSAPDKSGLPSDRFSAERTGGSVSTLTIQRTQQEDSAVYLCASSLGAQGPQETQYFGPGTRLLVL.

The J gene is TRBJ2-1, the V gene TRBV19; 7 bases are a match to TRBD2. The CDR3 has 15 residues. V lost 6 bases to trimming and J lost 4 bases; unmatched junction nucleotides: 9. Germline lookup yields CDR1 LNHDA and CDR2 SQIVND (reference sequence). This chain's CDR3 is CASSPGTTIYNEQFF. Written as DNA, the CDR3 is TGTGCCAGTAGCCCCGGGACTACTATTTACAATGAGCAGTTCTTC. The full variable domain, in which reference TRBV19 and TRBJ2-1 provide the parts outside the CDR3, is DGGITQSPKYLFRKEGQNVTLSCEQNLNHDAMYWYRQDPGQGLRLIYYSQIVNDFQKGDIAEGYSVSREKKESFPLTVTSAQKNPTAFYLCASSPGTTIYNEQFFGPGTRLTVL.

The genes are TRBV6-2 or TRBV6-3 and TRBJ1-5; D gene unclear. CDR3 length: 14 amino acids. The V end was cut by 2 bases, the J end by 1 base, with 6 bases between. The germline CDR1 and CDR2 sequences are MNHEY and SVGEGT. The CDR3 DNA reads TGTGCCAGCAGTTACGGCTCCAGCAATCAGCCCCAGCATTTT. This sequence encodes CASSYGSSNQPQHF.

This chain links TRBV14 with TRBJ1-3, with unresolved D. Germline CDR1 and CDR2: SGHDN and FVKESK. Trimming took 0 bases from V and 0 from J, leaving 12 bases between them. The CDR3 covers 17 residues. The CDR3 protein is CASSQDYALTSGNTIYF. CDR3 DNA sequence: TGTGCCAGCAGCCAAGATTACGCTCTTACCTCTGGAAACACCATATATTTT.

The chain is built from TRBV30 and TRBJ1-6; D gene uncertain. The V end lost 3 bases, the J end lost 7 bases, and 13 bases lay between the germline ends. The germline V gene has CDR1 GTSNPN and CDR2 SVGIG (reference sequence). CDR3 size: 14 residues. CDR3 nucleotides: TGTGCCTGGAGAACCCGGGTGGCGAATTCACCCCTCCACTTT. Protein: CAWRTRVANSPLHF.

The CDR3 reads CASKPGTATYEQFF. The CDR3, as DNA: TGTGCCTCGAAACCCGGGACGGCCACTTATGAGCAGTTCTTC. The J gene is TRBJ2-1, the V gene TRBV7-9, with D perhaps TRBD1 or TRBD2 (5 bases each). The CDR3 consists of 14 residues. Germline V gives CDR1 SEHNR, CDR2 FQNEAQ (reference sequence). V was trimmed by 11 bases and J by 8 bases, leaving 22 bases between them.

The V and J genes are TRBV7-8 and TRBJ1-1; no firm D call. Trimming pared 0 bases from V and 1 base from J, leaving 3 bases between. The germline CDR1 and CDR2 sequences are SGHVS and FQNEAQ. The CDR3 is made up of 13 amino acids. This CDR3 is CASSLATNTEAFF. The CDR3 DNA follows: TGTGCCAGCAGCTTAGCGACGAACACTGAAGCTTTCTTT.

The V gene is TRBV11-3, the J gene TRBJ1-5, with D unclear. V was pared by 2 bases and J by 0 bases, with 8 bases between. The length of the CDR3 is 15 residues. In germline, CDR1 is SGHNT, CDR2 YENEEA. This CDR3 reads CASSLQPYSNQPQHF. In DNA, the CDR3 is TGTGCCAGCAGCTTACAACCTTATAGCAATCAGCCCCAGCATTTT.

The chain joins TRBV13 to TRBJ1-1; D is possibly TRBD1 (6 bases). V dropped 5 bases and J dropped 1 base, with 14 bases sitting between them. The CDR3 loop spans 15 amino acids. Germline CDR1 reads PRHDT; CDR2 reads FYEKMQ (reference sequence). The CDR3 sequence: CASSAGDRQNTEAFF. Written as DNA, the CDR3 is TGTGCCAGCAGCGCAGGGGATAGACAGAACACTGAAGCTTTCTTT.